The rows below give T cell receptor beta chains drawn from one sample of a study of STAT5B mutations in CD4+ large granular lymphocyte leukemia. TCRdb's table, derived via immunoSEQ multiplex PCR, lists solely in-frame clones and lacks some. The sample includes approximately 27,000 clones, about four fifths of them seen just once. The specimen was CD4+ T cells from blood buffy coats. The receptors come from a human donor in good health. Each CDR3 is given with its conserved first and last residue. D genes are given only for firm matches. Clone size, where shown, is once, few, many, or a class for clones that have expanded.

D gene	CDR3 length	V gene	J gene	clone size	CDR3 protein	CDR3 DNA
.	14	TRBV28	TRBJ1-2	.	CATSFPGEGYGYTF	TGTGCCACCTCCTTCCCGGGAGAAGGCTATGGCTACACCTTC
TRBD1	14	TRBV27	TRBJ2-2	few	CASTRQGGTGELFF	TGTGCCAGCACCAGACAGGGTGGCACCGGGGAGCTGTTTTTT
.	13	TRBV9	TRBJ2-1	.	CASSPQNANEQFF	TGTGCCAGCAGCCCCCAGAATGCGAATGAGCAGTTCTTC
.	14	TRBV7-2	TRBJ2-3	.	CASSPHPGSDTQYF	TGTGCCAGCAGCCCTCACCCAGGGTCGGATACGCAGTATTTT
TRBD1	15	TRBV5-1	TRBJ2-1	.	CASKPRQGSYNEQFF	TGCGCCAGCAAGCCCCGACAGGGCTCCTACAATGAGCAGTTCTTC
TRBD1	15	TRBV11-2	TRBJ1-5	once	CASSLSQTRGLPQHF	TGTGCCAGCAGCTTATCCCAGACCAGGGGGCTCCCCCAGCATTTT
TRBD1	15	TRBV7-2	TRBJ1-1	.	CASSLEGTVNTEAFF	TGTGCCAGCAGCTTAGAAGGGACAGTAAACACTGAAGCTTTCTTT
TRBD1	19	TRBV19	TRBJ2-1	.	CASSRMGQGVGVAYNEQFF	TGTGCCAGTAGTAGAATGGGACAGGGTGTCGGGGTAGCCTACAATGAGCAGTTCTTC
TRBD1	12	TRBV7-9	TRBJ1-1	few	CASSHRGIGAFF	TGTGCCAGCAGCCACAGGGGAATTGGGGCTTTCTTT
.	12	TRBV7-2	TRBJ1-4	.	CASSLGGEKLFF	TGTGCCAGCAGCTTAGGGGGTGAAAAACTGTTTTTT
.	17	TRBV11-2	TRBJ2-2	.	CASSFSAGTGNTGELFF	TGTGCCAGCAGCTTCTCGGCTGGGACGGGGAACACCGGGGAGCTGTTTTTT
.	13	TRBV7-3	TRBJ1-5	few	CASSLTPDQPQHF	TGTGCCAGCAGCTTAACCCCCGACCAGCCCCAGCATTTT
TRBD1	14	TRBV18	TRBJ2-1	.	CASSPTGGLDEQFF	TGTGCCAGCTCACCGACAGGGGGCTTGGATGAGCAGTTCTTC
.	11	TRBV20-1	TRBJ2-5	.	CSAERGETQYF	TGCAGTGCAGAACGAGGAGAGACCCAGTACTTC
TRBD1	16	TRBV27	TRBJ2-7	.	CASSAGWGQDSYEQYF	TGTGCCAGCAGTGCTGGCTGGGGACAGGACTCCTACGAGCAGTACTTC
TRBD1	17	TRBV18	TRBJ1-4	few	CASSPPGQGEYGEKLFF	TGTGCCAGCTCACCACCGGGACAGGGGGAGTATGGTGAAAAACTGTTTTTT
.	14	TRBV5-1	TRBJ2-5	.	CASSVGQVQETQYF	TGCGCCAGCAGCGTGGGACAAGTCCAAGAGACCCAGTACTTC
TRBD1	17	TRBV5-4	TRBJ1-3	.	CASSLGRAGGTGNTIYF	TGTGCCAGCAGCTTGGGGCGGGCAGGGGGTACTGGAAACACCATATATTTT
TRBD2	14	TRBV4-2	TRBJ2-5	.	CASSGAGEEETQYF	TGTGCCAGCAGCGGAGCGGGAGAGGAAGAGACCCAGTACTTC
.	14	TRBV29-1	TRBJ1-1	few	CSGVRGHPNTEAFF	TGCAGCGGAGTCCGGGGACACCCGAACACTGAAGCTTTCTTT
.	14	TRBV19	TRBJ2-5	.	CASSTGPQGETQYF	TGTGCCAGTAGTACAGGGCCCCAAGGAGAGACCCAGTACTTC
TRBD1	15	TRBV6-5	TRBJ1-6	.	CASSPYRGYDSPLHF	TGTGCCAGCAGTCCATACAGGGGTTACGATTCACCCCTCCACTTT
.	14	TRBV5-1	TRBJ2-5	.	CASSLEGGRETQYF	TGCGCCAGCAGCTTGGAGGGTGGGCGGGAGACCCAGTACTTC
.	16	TRBV28	TRBJ1-2	.	CASSLKGVTALYGYTF	TGTGCCAGCAGTTTAAAGGGGGTCACCGCCCTCTATGGCTACACCTTC
TRBD1	16	TRBV7-3	TRBJ2-3	.	CASSPTLQGATDTQYF	TGTGCCAGCAGCCCTACACTTCAGGGGGCCACAGATACGCAGTATTTT
TRBD2	18	TRBV11-2	TRBJ2-7	once	CASSPVGRTSGSSYEQYF	TGTGCCAGCAGCCCGGTTGGCCGGACTAGCGGGAGCTCCTACGAGCAGTACTTC
.	13	TRBV19	TRBJ1-3	.	CASSKASGNTIYF	TGTGCCAGTAGCAAAGCGTCCGGAAACACCATATATTTT
.	18	TRBV14	TRBJ2-1	.	CASSQESRGGASYNEQFF	TGTGCCAGCAGCCAAGAATCACGGGGCGGCGCCTCCTACAATGAGCAGTTCTTC
.	12	TRBV29-1	TRBJ1-1	few	CSVSTGNTEAFF	TGCAGCGTCTCGACAGGGAACACTGAAGCTTTCTTT
.	13	TRBV18	TRBJ1-5	.	CASSPRTNQPQHF	TGTGCCAGCTCACCACGGACCAATCAGCCCCAGCATTTT
TRBD1	15	TRBV4-1	TRBJ2-7	.	CASSHQGQSSYEQYF	TGCGCCAGCAGCCATCAGGGACAGAGCTCCTACGAGCAGTACTTC
.	15	TRBV30	TRBJ1-4	.	CAWSPTGGWDEKLFF	TGTGCCTGGAGCCCGACAGGCGGTTGGGATGAAAAACTGTTTTTT
.	15	TRBV5-1	TRBJ1-1	.	CASSIFGTANTEAFF	TGCGCCAGCAGCATATTCGGGACGGCCAACACTGAAGCTTTCTTT
TRBD1	13	TRBV29-1	TRBJ2-7	.	CSEDRGSSYEQYF	TGCAGCGAGGACAGGGGGAGCTCCTACGAGCAGTACTTC
.	13	TRBV7-2	TRBJ1-5	.	CASSPSGGGPQHF	TGTGCCAGCAGCCCATCCGGGGGAGGGCCCCAGCATTTT
.	13	TRBV5-6	TRBJ2-5	.	CASSLQGQETQYF	TGTGCCAGCAGCTTGCAGGGCCAAGAGACCCAGTACTTC
.	15	TRBV11-3	TRBJ2-7	.	CASSLLERLNYEQYF	TGTGCCAGCAGCTTACTAGAAAGATTAAACTACGAGCAGTACTTC
TRBD1	12	TRBV5-1	TRBJ2-1	.	CASSPGQNEQFF	TGCGCCAGCAGCCCGGGACAGAATGAGCAGTTCTTC
.	15	TRBV7-9	TRBJ2-4	.	CASSSDRRGENIQYF	TGTGCCAGCAGCTCCGACAGAAGGGGCGAAAACATTCAGTACTTC
.	11	TRBV5-5	TRBJ1-2	.	CASSLGYGYTF	TGTGCCAGCAGCTTGGGCTATGGCTACACCTTC
.	13	TRBV2	TRBJ2-5	.	CASSIRTQETQYF	TGTGCCAGCAGTATCAGAACACAAGAGACCCAGTACTTC
TRBD2	15	TRBV7-7	TRBJ2-1	once	CASSTGRGTNNEQFF	TGTGCTAGCAGCACCGGGAGGGGGACAAACAATGAGCAGTTCTTC
TRBD2	13	TRBV2	TRBJ2-1	.	CASSPGLNNEQFF	TGTGCCAGCAGTCCGGGACTAAACAATGAGCAGTTCTTC
.	14	TRBV19	TRBJ1-3	.	CASATGRSGNTIYF	TGTGCCAGTGCCACCGGGAGGTCTGGAAACACCATATATTTT
.	14	TRBV9	TRBJ1-6	.	CASSVDSENSPLHF	TGTGCCAGCAGCGTGGACAGCGAAAATTCACCCCTCCACTTT
TRBD1	14	TRBV5-1	TRBJ1-1	.	CASATGPGATEAFF	TGCGCCAGCGCGACAGGGCCGGGGGCGACTGAAGCTTTCTTT
TRBD1	14	TRBV2	TRBJ1-1	.	CASILQGARTEAFF	TGTGCCAGCATATTACAGGGGGCCAGAACTGAAGCTTTCTTT
.	16	TRBV19	TRBJ1-5	.	CASSITGLGSNQPQHF	TGTGCCAGTAGTATAACAGGGTTGGGAAGCAATCAGCCCCAGCATTTT
TRBD1	15	TRBV9	TRBJ2-3	.	CASSVVQGSTDTQYF	TGTGCCAGCAGCGTAGTACAGGGGAGCACAGATACGCAGTATTTT
.	14	TRBV28	TRBJ1-1	few	CASSFWAGDTEAFF	TGTGCCAGCAGTTTTTGGGCCGGGGACACTGAAGCTTTCTTT
.	13	TRBV18	TRBJ1-6	.	CASSPQDNSPLHF	TGTGCCAGCTCACCACAGGATAATTCACCCCTCCACTTT
.	13	TRBV28	TRBJ1-4	few	CASSLGVREKLFF	TGTGCCAGCAGTTTAGGGGTCCGAGAAAAACTGTTTTTT
TRBD2	15	TRBV7-2	TRBJ2-5	.	CASSWTSGMGETQYF	TGTGCCAGCAGCTGGACTAGCGGGATGGGGGAGACCCAGTACTTC